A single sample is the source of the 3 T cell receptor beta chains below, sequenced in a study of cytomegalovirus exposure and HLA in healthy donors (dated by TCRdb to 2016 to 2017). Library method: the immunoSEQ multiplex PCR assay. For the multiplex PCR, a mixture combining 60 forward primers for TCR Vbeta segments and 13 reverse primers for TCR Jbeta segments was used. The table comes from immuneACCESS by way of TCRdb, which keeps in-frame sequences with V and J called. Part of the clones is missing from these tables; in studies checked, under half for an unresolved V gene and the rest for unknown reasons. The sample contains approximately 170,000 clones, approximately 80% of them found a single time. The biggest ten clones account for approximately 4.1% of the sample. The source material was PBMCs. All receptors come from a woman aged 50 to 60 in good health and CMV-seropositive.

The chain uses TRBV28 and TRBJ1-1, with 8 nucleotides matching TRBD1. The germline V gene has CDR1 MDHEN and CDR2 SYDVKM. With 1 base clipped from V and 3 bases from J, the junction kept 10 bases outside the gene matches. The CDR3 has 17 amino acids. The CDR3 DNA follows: TGTGCCAGCAGTTTATTTGGGGCAGGGGGCCGGGACACTGAAGCTTTCTTT. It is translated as CASSLFGAGGRDTEAFF.

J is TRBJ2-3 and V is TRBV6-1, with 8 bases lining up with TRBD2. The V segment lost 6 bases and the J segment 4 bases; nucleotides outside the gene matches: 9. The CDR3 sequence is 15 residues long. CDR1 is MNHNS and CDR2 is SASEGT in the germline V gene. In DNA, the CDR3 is TGTGCCAGCAGGGGAAGCGGGGGAGGGCCAGATACGCAGTATTTT. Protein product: CASRGSGGGPDTQYF.

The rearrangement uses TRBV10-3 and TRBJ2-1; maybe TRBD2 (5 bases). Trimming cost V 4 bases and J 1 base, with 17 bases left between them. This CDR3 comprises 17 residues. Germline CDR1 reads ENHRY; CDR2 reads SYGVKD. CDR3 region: CAISGSSTQRSYNEQFF. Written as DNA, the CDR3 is TGTGCCATCAGTGGAAGTTCTACCCAGCGGTCCTACAATGAGCAGTTCTTC.